This T cell receptor beta chain was sequenced for a study of blood T cells in healthy people across ages (dated by TCRdb to the mid-2010s). Turning to the overall study: In model experiments, roughly one uniquely barcoded TCR beta cDNA molecule per two T cells was captured by template switching. The study analyzed two additional independent replicas of 1 million unique cDNA reads from the same blood draw for two donors, one aged 18 to 30 and one aged 80 or older. Donors were grouped into four age groups: young (average roughly 16 years), middle-aged (39), aged (approximately 67) and long-lived (less than 85). The study measured age-related changes in TCR beta repertoire diversity using deep sequencing normalized with unique cDNA molecular identifiers. To avoid experimental bias, donors of different ages were spread randomly across the sequencing lanes.

The full study reports these points: Estimates of total diversity based on one million sequenced T cells were considered lower bounds and underestimates. The percentage of naive T cells measured by flow cytometry correlated strongly with observed TCR beta diversity. Compared with the aged group, more naive CD4+ T cells, fewer expanded clones and increased TCR diversity were shown by the long-lived group, suggesting age selection. Because donor CMV infection status was unknown, age-related changes in expanded clonotypes were potentially confounded. Observed TCR beta diversity per million T cells fell roughly linearly with age, and a significant reduction was already apparent by age approximately 41. Bulk unsorted PBMC profiling prevented conclusive comparison of naive and antigen-experienced compartments.

The donors were roughly 38 Caucasian individuals from Russia, aged roughly 6 to 90 years, who were systemically healthy. Around 10 milliliters of peripheral blood were drawn from each donor into EDTA-treated Vacutainer tubes. Ficoll-Paque density-gradient centrifugation was used to isolate PBMCs, with at least 7 million obtained per sample. Total RNA was extracted from PBMCs with Trizol reagent, with at least 6 micrograms obtained per sample. The percentages of naive CD45RAhigh/CD27high T cells were determined by flow cytometry on a PBMC aliquot from every donor. In regard to this clonotype: Its cognate antigen has yet to be identified. It has no much larger one-base neighbor in the sample; base qualities were not kept.

The method behind the library was 5' RACE. Sequenced using an Illumina HiSeq 2500. A second roughly 7 to 11 cycle PCR used a sample-barcoded 5' primer and a J-beta primer mix. Each TCR beta cDNA molecule received a unique molecular identifier from a template-switch 5' adaptor carrying 12 random nucleotides. At least 3 million CDR3-containing paired-end reads were obtained from each sample. All of the RNA was converted into first-strand cDNA using the Mint cDNA synthesis kit, with a TRBC-specific oligonucleotide serving as the primer. All cDNA was treated with uracil-DNA glycosylase and then went through a first 18-cycle PCR with the universal primers M1SS and BC2_uni_R. The authors' pipeline ran thus. For normalization, 1 million high-quality reads were randomly selected from each sample, with every read carrying a distinct molecular identifier. Instead of being binned into consensus sequences, reads with shared molecular identifiers were discarded. MiTCR, run with a Q25 quality threshold and the strictest error-elimination algorithm, handled CDR3 identification, clonotype clustering and error correction. Lower-bound total TCR beta diversity was estimated with a nonparametric unseen species model using Euler transformation. TCRdb passed the public sequencing reads through fastp at Q25 and MiXCR, retaining productive beta sequences. Entries are consolidated by CDR3 protein sequence, retaining the most common genes and DNA. The V and J calls and clone size come from TCRdb's table, not from the authors' own analysis. This sample has 650,000 to 900,000 distinct CDR3 sequences in its table, and less than 80% of those were observed once. The top ten constitute about 27% of the sample.

Per the germline V gene (reference sequence), LGHDT is the CDR1 and YNNKEL is the CDR2. The CDR3, cysteine through phenylalanine, is 16 amino acids long. Left in the record is the CDR3 DNA by itself, 48 bases read in frame from the first base. Sequencing was carried out using blood. This sequence originates from a man aged 25-40 years in good health. The chain couples TRBV3-1 to TRBJ2-7, and 12 junctional nucleotides match TRBD2. The J call may be incorrect, as the DNA end agrees better with TRBJ2-5. The CDR3 here reads CASSHYLAGGQETQYF. The nucleotide sequence is TGTGCCAGCAGCCACTACCTAGCGGGGGGGCAAGAGACCCAGTACTTC.